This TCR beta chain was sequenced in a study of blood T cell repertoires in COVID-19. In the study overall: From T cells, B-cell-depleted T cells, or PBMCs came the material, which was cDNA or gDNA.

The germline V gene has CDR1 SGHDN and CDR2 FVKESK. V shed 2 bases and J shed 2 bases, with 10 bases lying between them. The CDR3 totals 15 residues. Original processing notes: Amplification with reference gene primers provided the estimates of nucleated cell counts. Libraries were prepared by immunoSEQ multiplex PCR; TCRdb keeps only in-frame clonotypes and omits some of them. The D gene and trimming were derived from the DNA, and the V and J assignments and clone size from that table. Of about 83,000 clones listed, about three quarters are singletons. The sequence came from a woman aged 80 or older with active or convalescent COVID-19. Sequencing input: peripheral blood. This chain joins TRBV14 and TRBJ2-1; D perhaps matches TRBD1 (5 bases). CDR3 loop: CASSQSQGPYNEQFF. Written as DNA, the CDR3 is TGTGCCAGCAGCCAAAGTCAGGGCCCCTACAATGAGCAGTTCTTC.